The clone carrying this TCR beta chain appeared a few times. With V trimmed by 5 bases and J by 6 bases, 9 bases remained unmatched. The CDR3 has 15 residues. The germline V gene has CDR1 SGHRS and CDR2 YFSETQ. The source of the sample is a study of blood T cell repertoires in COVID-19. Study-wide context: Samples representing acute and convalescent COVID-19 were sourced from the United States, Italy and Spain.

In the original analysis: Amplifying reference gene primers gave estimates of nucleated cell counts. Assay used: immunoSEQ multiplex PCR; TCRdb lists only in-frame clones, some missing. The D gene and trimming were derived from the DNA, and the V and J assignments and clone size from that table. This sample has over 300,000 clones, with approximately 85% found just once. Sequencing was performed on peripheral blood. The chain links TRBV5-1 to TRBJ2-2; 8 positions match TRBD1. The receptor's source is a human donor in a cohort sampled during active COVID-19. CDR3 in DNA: TGCGCCAGCAGTTTTGACAGGGGATTGGCCGGGGAGCTGTTTTTT. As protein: CASSFDRGLAGELFF.